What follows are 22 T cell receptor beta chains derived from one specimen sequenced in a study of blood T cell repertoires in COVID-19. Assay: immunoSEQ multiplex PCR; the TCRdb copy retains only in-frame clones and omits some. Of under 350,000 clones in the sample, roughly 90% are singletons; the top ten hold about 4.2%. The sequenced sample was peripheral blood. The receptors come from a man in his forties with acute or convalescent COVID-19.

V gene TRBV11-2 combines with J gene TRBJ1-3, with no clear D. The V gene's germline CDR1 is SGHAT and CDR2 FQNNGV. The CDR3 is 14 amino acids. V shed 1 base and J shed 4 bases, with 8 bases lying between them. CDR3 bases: TGTGCCAGCAGCTTAGTAGAATGGGGAAACACCATATATTTT. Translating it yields CASSLVEWGNTIYF.

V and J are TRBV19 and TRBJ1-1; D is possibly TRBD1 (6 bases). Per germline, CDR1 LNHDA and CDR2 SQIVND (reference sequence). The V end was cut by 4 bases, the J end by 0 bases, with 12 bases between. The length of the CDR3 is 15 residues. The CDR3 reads CASSTLGQMNTEAFF. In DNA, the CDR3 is TGTGCCAGTAGTACCCTAGGACAGATGAACACTGAAGCTTTCTTT. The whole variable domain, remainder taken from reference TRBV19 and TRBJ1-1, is DGGITQSPKYLFRKEGQNVTLSCEQNLNHDAMYWYRQDPGQGLRLIYYSQIVNDFQKGDIAEGYSVSREKKESFPLTVTSAQKNPTAFYLCASSTLGQMNTEAFFGQGTRLTVV.

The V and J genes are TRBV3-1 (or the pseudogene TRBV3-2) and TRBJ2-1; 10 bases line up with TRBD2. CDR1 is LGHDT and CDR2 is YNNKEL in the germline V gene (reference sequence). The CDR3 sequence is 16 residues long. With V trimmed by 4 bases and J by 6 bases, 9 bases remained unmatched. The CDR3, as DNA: TGTGCCAGCAGCCCGCCATACAGCGGGGGGGCCAATGAGCAGTTCTTC. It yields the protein CASSPPYSGGANEQFF.

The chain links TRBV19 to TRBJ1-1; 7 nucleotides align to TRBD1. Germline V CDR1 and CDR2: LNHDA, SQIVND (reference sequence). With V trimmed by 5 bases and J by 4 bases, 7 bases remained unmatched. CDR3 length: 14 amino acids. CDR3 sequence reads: CASSYGQVPTEAFF. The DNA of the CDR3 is TGTGCCAGTAGTTACGGACAGGTCCCCACTGAAGCTTTCTTT.

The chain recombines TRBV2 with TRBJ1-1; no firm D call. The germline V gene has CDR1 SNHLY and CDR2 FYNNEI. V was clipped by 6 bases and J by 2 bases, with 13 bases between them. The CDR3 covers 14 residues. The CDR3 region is CASSSKDFNTEAFF. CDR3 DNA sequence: TGTGCCAGCAGCTCCAAGGACTTTAACACTGAAGCTTTCTTT.

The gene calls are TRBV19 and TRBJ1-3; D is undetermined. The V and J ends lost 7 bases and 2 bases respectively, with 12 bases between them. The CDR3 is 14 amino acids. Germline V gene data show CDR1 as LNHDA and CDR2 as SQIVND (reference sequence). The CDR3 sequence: CASTEKTTGNTIYF. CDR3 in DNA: TGTGCCAGTACGGAGAAAACAACTGGAAACACCATATATTTT.

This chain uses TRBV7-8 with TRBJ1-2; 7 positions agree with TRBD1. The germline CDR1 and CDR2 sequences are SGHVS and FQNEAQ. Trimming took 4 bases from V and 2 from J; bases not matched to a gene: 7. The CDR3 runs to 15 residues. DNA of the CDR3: TGTGCCAGCAGCTCTACCAACAGGGGAAACTATGGCTACACCTTC. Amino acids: CASSSTNRGNYGYTF.

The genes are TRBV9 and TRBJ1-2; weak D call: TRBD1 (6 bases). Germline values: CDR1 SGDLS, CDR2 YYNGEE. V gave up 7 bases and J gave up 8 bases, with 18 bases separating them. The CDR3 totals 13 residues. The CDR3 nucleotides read TGTGCCAGCCGGGGGGGCAGGGAAAGCGGCTACACCTTC. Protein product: CASRGGRESGYTF.

The CDR3 loop is CASSQGLTTGNTIYF. The CDR3, as DNA: TGTGCCAGCAGCCAGGGGCTGACGACTGGAAACACCATATATTTT. The chain carries TRBV14 and TRBJ1-3, with D perhaps matching TRBD1 (5 bases). Germline CDR1 reads SGHDN; CDR2 reads FVKESK. Between the trimmed V and J ends, which lost 3 bases and 2 bases, there was a span of 11 bases. This CDR3 spans 15 amino acids. The full variable domain, in which reference TRBV14 and TRBJ1-3 provide the parts outside the CDR3, is EAGVTQFPSHSVIEKGQTVTLRCDPISGHDNLYWYRRVMGKEIKFLLHFVKESKQDESGMPNNRFLAERTGGTYSTLKVQPAELEDSGVYFCASSQGLTTGNTIYFGEGSWLTVV.

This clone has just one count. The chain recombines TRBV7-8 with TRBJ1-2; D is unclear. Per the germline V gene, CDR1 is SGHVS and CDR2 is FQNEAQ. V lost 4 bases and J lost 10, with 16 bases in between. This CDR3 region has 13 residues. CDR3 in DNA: TGTGCCAGCAGCTACTGGGCCTCACCCTACTACACCTTC. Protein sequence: CASSYWASPYYTF.

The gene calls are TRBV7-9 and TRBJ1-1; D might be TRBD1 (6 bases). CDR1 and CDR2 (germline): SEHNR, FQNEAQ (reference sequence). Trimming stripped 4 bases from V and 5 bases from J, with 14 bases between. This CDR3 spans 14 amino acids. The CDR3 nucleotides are TGTGCCAGCAGCTCCCAGGGGCAAGGGACTGAAGCTTTCTTT. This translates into CASSSQGQGTEAFF. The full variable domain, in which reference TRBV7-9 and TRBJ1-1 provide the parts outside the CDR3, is DTGVSQNPRHKITKRGQNVTFRCDPISEHNRLYWYRQTLGQGPEFLTYFQNEAQLEKSRLLSDRFSAERPKGSFSTLEIQRTEQGDSAMYLCASSSQGQGTEAFFGQGTRLTVV.

The chain's CDR3 is CASSRGLQEEQYF. Here the CDR3 DNA reads TGTGCCAGCAGCCGCGGATTACAGGAGGAGCAGTACTTC. The J gene is TRBJ2-7, the V gene TRBV7-2; TRBD1 might be the D (5 bases). V shed 5 bases and J shed 7 bases, with 15 bases lying between them. Germline V gives CDR1 SGHTA, CDR2 FQGNSA. This CDR3 has 13 residues.

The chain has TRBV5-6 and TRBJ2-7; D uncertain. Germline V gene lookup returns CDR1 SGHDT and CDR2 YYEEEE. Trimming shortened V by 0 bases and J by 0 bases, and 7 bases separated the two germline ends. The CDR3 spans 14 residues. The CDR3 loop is CASSLVQASYEQYF. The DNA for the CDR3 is TGTGCCAGCAGCTTGGTTCAGGCCTCCTACGAGCAGTACTTC.

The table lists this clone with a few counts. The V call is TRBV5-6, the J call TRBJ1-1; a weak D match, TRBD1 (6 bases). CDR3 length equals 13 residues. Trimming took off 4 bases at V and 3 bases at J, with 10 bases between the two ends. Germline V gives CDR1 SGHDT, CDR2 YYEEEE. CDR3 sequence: CASSRDMHTEAFF. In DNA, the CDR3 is TGTGCCAGCAGCCGGGACATGCACACTGAAGCTTTCTTT.

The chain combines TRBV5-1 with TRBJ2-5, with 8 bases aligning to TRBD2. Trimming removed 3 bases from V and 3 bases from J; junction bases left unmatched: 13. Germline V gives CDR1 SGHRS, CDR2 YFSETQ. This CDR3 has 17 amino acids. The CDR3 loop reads CASSSRGGRGSKETQYF. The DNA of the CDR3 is TGCGCCAGCAGCTCCCGCGGGGGGAGGGGGTCGAAAGAGACCCAGTACTTC.

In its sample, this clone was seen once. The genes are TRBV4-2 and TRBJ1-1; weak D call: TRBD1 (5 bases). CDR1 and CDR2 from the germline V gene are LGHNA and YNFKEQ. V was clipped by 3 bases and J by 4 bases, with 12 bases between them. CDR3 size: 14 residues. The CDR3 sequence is CASSHLGDGTEAFF. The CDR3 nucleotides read TGTGCCAGCAGCCACCTAGGGGATGGCACTGAAGCTTTCTTT.

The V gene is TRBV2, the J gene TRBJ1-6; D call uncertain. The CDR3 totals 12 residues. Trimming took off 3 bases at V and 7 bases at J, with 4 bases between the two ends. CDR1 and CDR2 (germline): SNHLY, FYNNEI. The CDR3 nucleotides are TGTGCCAGCAGTGATCTCAATTCACCCCTCCACTTT. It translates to CASSDLNSPLHF.

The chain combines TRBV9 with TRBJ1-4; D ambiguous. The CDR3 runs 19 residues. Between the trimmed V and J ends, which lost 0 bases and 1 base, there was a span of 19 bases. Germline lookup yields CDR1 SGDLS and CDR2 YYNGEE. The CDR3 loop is CASSVATPGVGRTNEKLFF. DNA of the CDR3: TGTGCCAGCAGCGTAGCTACCCCTGGGGTGGGGAGAACTAATGAAAAACTGTTTTTT. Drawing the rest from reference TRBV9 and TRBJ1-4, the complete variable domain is DSGVTQTPKHLITATGQRVTLRCSPRSGDLSVYWYQQSLDQGLQFLIQYYNGEERAKGNILERFSAQQFPDLHSELNLSSLELGDSALYFCASSVATPGVGRTNEKLFFGSGTQLSVL.

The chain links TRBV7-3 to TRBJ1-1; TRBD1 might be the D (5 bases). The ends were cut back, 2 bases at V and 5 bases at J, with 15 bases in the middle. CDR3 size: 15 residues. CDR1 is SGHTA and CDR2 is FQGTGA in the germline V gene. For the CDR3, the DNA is TGTGCCAGCAGCTTAGGTCCGGGCAGGGATACTGAAGCTTTCTTT. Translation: CASSLGPGRDTEAFF.

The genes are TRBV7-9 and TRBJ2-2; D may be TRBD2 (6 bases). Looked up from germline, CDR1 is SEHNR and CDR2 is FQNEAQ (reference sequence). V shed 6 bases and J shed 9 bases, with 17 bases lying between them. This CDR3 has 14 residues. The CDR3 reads CASRDVGGVRELFF. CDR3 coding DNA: TGTGCCAGCAGGGACGTCGGAGGGGTGAGGGAGCTGTTTTTT.

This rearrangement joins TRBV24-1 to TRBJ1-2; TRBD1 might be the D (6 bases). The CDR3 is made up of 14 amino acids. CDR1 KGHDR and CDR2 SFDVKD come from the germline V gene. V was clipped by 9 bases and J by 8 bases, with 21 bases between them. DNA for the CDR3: TGTGCCACCTACCAACATTTCACAGGGAGCGGCTACACCTTC. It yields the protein CATYQHFTGSGYTF.

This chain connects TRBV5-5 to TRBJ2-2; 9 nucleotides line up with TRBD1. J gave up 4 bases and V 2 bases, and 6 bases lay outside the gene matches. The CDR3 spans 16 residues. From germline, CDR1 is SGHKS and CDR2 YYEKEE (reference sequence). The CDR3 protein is CASSLPTGGGTGELFF. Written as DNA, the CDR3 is TGTGCCAGCAGCTTACCCACAGGGGGCGGCACCGGGGAGCTGTTTTTT.